This T cell receptor (beta chain) was recorded in a study of T cell changes during pregnancy in multiple sclerosis. The table came from immunoSEQ multiplex PCR; TCRdb's copy has only in-frame clones and leaves some out. The table has 25,000 to 30,000 clones, 89% seen once. Germline V lookup: CDR1 SGHTA, CDR2 FQGTGA. The length of the CDR3 is 17 residues. Germline trimming cut 2 bases from V and 0 bases from J; bases unmatched to any gene: 7. Specimen: CD4+ T cells from peripheral blood mononuclear cells, collected in the first trimester of pregnancy. The receptor's source is a female donor in good health, enrolled as a control in a pregnancy study. The J gene is TRBJ2-3, the V gene TRBV7-3, with TRBD2 matching 8 bases. The CDR3 reads CASSLSTREGSTDTQYF. For the CDR3, the DNA is TGTGCCAGCAGCTTATCCACCCGGGAGGGCAGCACAGATACGCAGTATTTT.